This T cell receptor beta chain stems from a study of blood T cell repertoires in COVID-19. Germline V gives CDR1 MNHEY, CDR2 SMNVEV (reference sequence). V was clipped by 1 base and J by 0 bases; unmatched bases: 0. The CDR3 extends over 16 amino acids. The repertoire was sequenced with immunoSEQ multiplex PCR; TCRdb's copy has only in-frame clones and lacks some. The repertoire holds around 250,000 clones, with around 88% as singletons. The gene calls are TRBV27 and TRBJ2-2, with 9 bases identical to TRBD1. This TCR was sampled from a woman between 25 and 40 years old who had recovered from COVID-19. Sample: PBMCs or T cells enriched from blood (not recorded which). CDR3 region: CASSLWDRANTGELFF. In nucleotides, the CDR3 is TGTGCCAGCAGTTTATGGGACAGGGCGAACACCGGGGAGCTGTTTTTT.